These 20 T cell receptor beta chains were sequenced from one sample in a study of T-cell memory formation after mild COVID-19. Each CDR3 protein is one row after TCRdb ran MiXCR on the 5' RACE reads. The repertoire consists of 120,000 to 150,000 distinct CDR3 sequences, with roughly a fifth occurring once and the leading ten covering approximately 2.3%. The sequenced sample consisted of PBMCs or a T cell subset sorted from them (not recorded which). The receptor set was obtained from an adult woman who had mild COVID-19 (a few samples of this study predate the infection). Cell type and time point are not known.

This clonotype was seen ten or more times. The V and J genes are TRBV7-2 and TRBJ2-1; 9 bases line up with TRBD2. CDR1 SGHTA and CDR2 FQGNSA come from the germline V gene. This CDR3 region has 15 residues. The J segment lost 2 bases and the V segment lost 6 bases, leaving 5 bases of the junction unmatched. In DNA, the CDR3 is TGTGCCAGCAGTCCAGCGGGAGGTGCCTACAATGAGCAGTTCTTC. It translates to CASSPAGGAYNEQFF.

The V and J genes are TRBV23-1 and TRBJ2-3; possible D gene TRBD2, 6 bases. TRBV23-1 is annotated as an ORF whose role is uncertain. This CDR3 is 16 amino acids long. V was clipped by 6 bases and J by 1 base, with 17 bases between them. CDR3 residues: CASSLPSGGGTDTQYF. Written as DNA, the CDR3 is TGCGCCAGCAGCCTCCCGTCGGGCGGGGGCACAGATACGCAGTATTTT.

This chain connects TRBV18 to TRBJ1-6; D is undetermined. The V end was cut by 6 bases, the J end by 0 bases, with 6 bases between. CDR3 length equals 14 residues. CDR1 KGHSH and CDR2 LQKENI come from the germline V gene. The CDR3 loop is CASSPSSYNSPLHF. The CDR3 region has the DNA TGTGCCAGCTCGCCGAGCTCCTATAATTCACCCCTCCACTTT.

This rearrangement joins TRBV28 to TRBJ1-4, with D maybe TRBD1 (5 bases). The CDR3 runs to 15 residues. The V gene lost 6 bases and the J gene lost 3 bases, with 14 bases spanning the gap. Germline V gene data show CDR1 as MDHEN and CDR2 as SYDVKM. In nucleotides, the CDR3 is TGTGCCAGCAGCCTCGGGGGGACGGCTAATGAAAAACTGTTTTTT. It codes for CASSLGGTANEKLFF.

The CDR3 nucleotides are TGTGCCAGCAGTTTTGGGGACAGGGGACGGCAGTTCTTC. This translates into CASSFGDRGRQFF. The chain is built from TRBV12-3 or TRBV12-4 and TRBJ2-1; 10 bases map to TRBD1. This CDR3 region has 13 residues. V shed 3 bases and J 12 bases; nucleotides not matched to a gene: 5.

V is TRBV5-1 and J is TRBJ2-7, with 10 bases aligning to TRBD1. The ends lost 0 bases at V and 5 bases at J; junction bases unmatched: 5. Germline V CDR1 and CDR2: SGHRS, YFSETQ. The CDR3 totals 15 residues. CDR3 in DNA: TGCGCCAGCAGCTTGGAGGGACAGGGGTCCAACGAGCAGTACTTC. Its translation is CASSLEGQGSNEQYF. The entire variable domain, with the rest obtained from reference TRBV5-1 and TRBJ2-7, is as follows: KAGVTQTPRYLIKTRGQQVTLSCSPISGHRSVSWYQQTPGQGLQFLFEYFSETQRNKGNFPGRFSGRQFSNSRSEMNVSTLELGDSALYLCASSLEGQGSNEQYFGPGTRLTVT.

This clonotype occurred a few times. The chain uses TRBV7-8 and TRBJ1-5; 11 nucleotides align to TRBD1. Trimming cost V 5 bases and J 7 bases; bases outside gene matches: 13. CDR3 length: 17 amino acids. Germline V CDR1 and CDR2: SGHVS, FQNEAQ. This CDR3 is CASSLEGTGGKGQPQHF. The CDR3 coding sequence is TGTGCCAGCAGCCTAGAGGGGACAGGGGGGAAGGGCCAGCCCCAGCATTTT.

The rearrangement links TRBV29-1 to TRBJ2-5, with 14 bases lining up with TRBD2. V lost 4 bases and J lost 5; bases outside the gene matches: 6. This CDR3 spans 15 amino acids. CDR1 is SQVTM, CDR2 ANQGSEA, per germline. CDR3 region: CSVARGLAGAETQYF. CDR3 nucleotides: TGCAGCGTTGCCCGGGGACTAGCGGGAGCTGAGACCCAGTACTTC. Full variable domain (outside the CDR3, taken from reference TRBV29-1 and TRBJ2-5): SAVISQKPSRDICQRGTSLTIQCQVDSQVTMMFWYRQQPGQSLTLIATANQGSEATYESGFVIDKFPISRPNLTFSTLTVSNMSPEDSSIYLCSVARGLAGAETQYFGPGTRLLVL.

The rearrangement joins TRBV12-3 or TRBV12-4 to TRBJ1-5; TRBD1 matches at 9 bases. V lost 4 bases, J lost 6 bases, and 16 bases stayed unmatched. The CDR3 sequence is 18 residues long. The CDR3, as DNA: TGTGCCAGCAGTTCCTTCCTGTCCGGGACAGGGTCAAGTCAGCCCCAGCATTTT. Translated, it gives CASSSFLSGTGSSQPQHF.

This sequence joins TRBV4-2 and TRBJ1-5, with 8 bases matching TRBD1. Germline CDR1 and CDR2: LGHNA and YNFKEQ. The CDR3 is made up of 16 amino acids. V was clipped by 1 base and J by 2 bases; unmatched bases: 4. The CDR3, as DNA: TGTGCCAGCAGCCAAGCGGTACAGGGGGGCAATCAGCCCCAGCATTTT. As protein: CASSQAVQGGNQPQHF.

Only a few counts were recorded for this clonotype. This chain links TRBV24-1 with TRBJ2-2; D is unresolved. The germline V and J ends were trimmed by 8 bases and 1 base, with 7 bases remaining between them. There are 13 residues in the CDR3. Looked up from germline, CDR1 is KGHDR and CDR2 is SFDVKD. CDR3 sequence reads: CATTEGNTGELFF. The CDR3 DNA is TGTGCCACCACCGAAGGGAACACCGGGGAGCTGTTTTTT.

This clonotype was observed a few times. This chain links TRBV20-1 with TRBJ1-3, with D unresolved. V lost 3 bases, J lost 4 bases, and 13 bases lay in between. Germline CDR1 reads DFQATT; CDR2 reads SNEGSKA (reference sequence). There are 14 residues in the CDR3. CDR3 bases: TGCAGTGCTAGGTCGACCCCTATGGGAAACACCATATATTTT. It encodes CSARSTPMGNTIYF.

This clonotype was counted only a few times. The chain has TRBV6-5 and TRBJ2-7; D is unresolved. This CDR3 comprises 13 residues. Trimming shortened V by 5 bases and J by 6 bases, and 14 bases separated the two germline ends. The germline CDR1 and CDR2 sequences are MNHEY and SVGAGI. Here the CDR3 DNA reads TGTGCCAGCAGTCAACTCCCGAAGGTCGAGCAGTACTTC. Protein product: CASSQLPKVEQYF.

V gene TRBV9 combines with J gene TRBJ2-5; D is unclear. The CDR3 contains 13 residues. Per the germline V gene, CDR1 is SGDLS and CDR2 is YYNGEE. Trimming pared 0 bases from V and 1 base from J, leaving 4 bases between. CDR3 loop: CASSVDVQETQYF. CDR3 nucleotide sequence: TGTGCCAGCAGCGTAGATGTCCAAGAGACCCAGTACTTC.

CDR3 in DNA: TGTGCCAGCAGTTTCCGGGATGTCTACGAGCAGTACTTC. Translating it yields CASSFRDVYEQYF. The J gene is TRBJ2-7, the V gene TRBV12-3 or TRBV12-4; D perhaps matches TRBD2 (5 bases). V lost 3 bases, J lost 3 bases, and 9 bases lay in between. The CDR3 has 13 residues.

This clonotype was found many times. The chain links TRBV12-3 or TRBV12-4 to TRBJ2-7; D possibly corresponds to TRBD1 (5 bases). CDR3 length: 15 amino acids. V dropped 5 bases and J dropped 0 bases, with 14 bases sitting between them. The CDR3 reads CASSAGAVLSYEQYF. The CDR3 bases are TGTGCCAGCAGTGCTGGGGCGGTGCTCTCCTACGAGCAGTACTTC.

CDR3 amino acids: CASRFRRGGNEQFF. CDR3 coding DNA: TGTGCCAGCAGGTTTCGTCGGGGGGGCAATGAGCAGTTCTTC. This chain connects TRBV12-3 or TRBV12-4 to TRBJ2-1; TRBD2 aligns across 8 bases. V was clipped by 6 bases and J by 6 bases; unmatched bases: 7. This CDR3 contains 14 residues.

This chain connects TRBV7-9 to TRBJ2-5; D gene uncertain. V lost 3 bases and J 1 base, leaving 9 bases between the germline ends. Germline-derived CDR1 and CDR2 are SEHNR and FQNEAQ (reference sequence). There are 14 residues in the CDR3. The CDR3 loop is CASSFQRSQETQYF. The CDR3 region has the DNA TGTGCCAGCAGCTTCCAGAGATCCCAAGAGACCCAGTACTTC.

The J gene is TRBJ2-7, the V gene TRBV12-3 or TRBV12-4; a possible D gene is TRBD1 (5 bases). The CDR3 spans 15 residues. V gave up 6 bases and J gave up 2 bases, with 17 bases separating them. The CDR3, as DNA: TGTGCCAGCAGCTCCGACAGCAAGCCGCCCTACGAGCAGTACTTC. This sequence encodes CASSSDSKPPYEQYF.

The rearrangement uses TRBV20-1 and TRBJ2-7, with 7 bases that match TRBD1. Germline CDR1 DFQATT, CDR2 SNEGSKA (reference sequence). J lost 5 bases, V lost 7 bases, and 11 bases had no gene match. CDR3 length equals 13 residues. CDR3 in DNA: TGCAGTGTCCCGGGACAGCCGACTAACGAGCAGTACTTC. This translates into CSVPGQPTNEQYF.